Below, 6 T cell receptor beta chains from the same sample are listed, as sequenced in a study of T cell changes during pregnancy in multiple sclerosis. The table came from immunoSEQ multiplex PCR; TCRdb's copy has only in-frame clones and leaves some out. The table records over 60,000 clones, around 93% of them present only once. Sequencing used peripheral blood, obtained in the first trimester of pregnancy. Receptor source: a female donor with multiple sclerosis, enrolled in a pregnancy study.

The chain employs TRBV7-7 and TRBJ2-3, with a weak D call TRBD2 (6 bases). CDR1 and CDR2 (germline): SSHAT, FNYEAQ (reference sequence). The ends were cut back, 5 bases at V and 6 bases at J, with 18 bases in the middle. This CDR3 region has 15 residues. The CDR3 bases are TGTGCCAGCAGCCCACAGTTGGGGGGTAGCGATACGCAGTATTTT. Translation gives CASSPQLGGSDTQYF.

The rearrangement uses TRBV5-5 and TRBJ1-2; 9 positions match TRBD1. The CDR3 contains 14 residues. CDR1 is SGHKS, CDR2 YYEKEE, per germline (reference sequence). After removal of 4 bases from V and 4 bases from J, the junction contained 5 bases not matched to a gene. CDR3 sequence: CASSLTGGSYGYTF. CDR3 DNA sequence: TGTGCCAGCAGCCTAACAGGGGGCAGCTATGGCTACACCTTC.

This chain connects TRBV9 to TRBJ2-1; 10 bases match TRBD2. This CDR3 comprises 14 residues. Germline CDR1 SGDLS, CDR2 YYNGEE. V shed 3 bases and J 13 bases; nucleotides not matched to a gene: 10. CDR3: CASSDLPLAGDQFF. DNA of the CDR3: TGTGCCAGCAGCGACCTTCCCCTAGCGGGGGACCAGTTCTTC.

This rearrangement joins TRBV28 to TRBJ2-4, with D perhaps matching TRBD1 (5 bases). The length of the CDR3 is 13 residues. CDR1 is MDHEN and CDR2 is SYDVKM in the germline V gene. The germline V and J ends were trimmed by 7 bases and 10 bases, with 17 bases remaining between them. CDR3 protein: CASTRWGQAIQYF. CDR3 DNA sequence: TGTGCCAGCACTCGGTGGGGCCAAGCTATTCAGTACTTC.

The V gene is TRBV9, the J gene TRBJ2-7; tentatively, D is TRBD2 (5 bases). Trimming removed 3 bases at V and 3 bases at J, with 16 bases between. The CDR3 has 15 residues. CDR1 and CDR2 from the germline V gene are SGDLS and YYNGEE. CDR3 protein: CASSAFKDSLYEQYF. CDR3 in DNA: TGTGCCAGCAGCGCCTTTAAGGACTCCCTCTACGAGCAGTACTTC.

The chain combines TRBV7-9 with TRBJ2-7; tentative D call: TRBD1 (6 bases). Germline CDR1 and CDR2: SEHNR and FQNEAQ (reference sequence). CDR3 length: 13 residues. V lost 1 base to trimming and J lost 5 bases, with 9 bases between them. CDR3 DNA sequence: TGTGCCAGCAGCTTAGACAGGGTCAACGAGCAGTACTTC. Amino acids: CASSLDRVNEQYF.